Following are 25 T cell receptor beta chains from one sample sequenced in a study of cytomegalovirus exposure and HLA in healthy donors. PCR used 60 Vbeta primers and 13 Jbeta primers. Method: immunoSEQ multiplex PCR; TCRdb's copy keeps in-frame clones and lacks some. The data include around 140,000 clones; the top ten clones carry under 2%. Specimen: PBMCs. The receptors were gathered from a woman aged 35 to 49 in good health and CMV-seronegative.

The rearrangement joins TRBV9 to TRBJ2-1, with TRBD2 matching 10 bases. Germline values: CDR1 SGDLS, CDR2 YYNGEE. The V gene end was trimmed by 0 bases and the J gene end by 0 bases; junction bases not matched to a gene: 0. The CDR3 has 16 amino acids. CDR3 sequence: CASSVASGGSYNEQFF. CDR3 nucleotide sequence: TGTGCCAGCAGCGTAGCTAGCGGGGGCTCCTACAATGAGCAGTTCTTC. The whole variable domain, remainder taken from reference TRBV9 and TRBJ2-1, is DSGVTQTPKHLITATGQRVTLRCSPRSGDLSVYWYQQSLDQGLQFLIQYYNGEERAKGNILERFSAQQFPDLHSELNLSSLELGDSALYFCASSVASGGSYNEQFFGPGTRLTVL.

The rearrangement joins TRBV19 to TRBJ1-2, with D maybe TRBD1 (5 bases). The CDR3 loop spans 15 amino acids. Germline-derived CDR1 and CDR2 are LNHDA and SQIVND (reference sequence). With 2 bases removed from V and 3 bases from J, the gap between germline ends came to 13 bases. CDR3 amino acids: CASSIPLRAYYGYTF. The CDR3 region has the DNA TGTGCCAGTAGTATACCCCTCAGGGCCTACTATGGCTACACCTTC.

CDR3 residues: CASSPRGAYQPQHF. CDR3 DNA: TGTGCCAGCAGCCCCAGGGGAGCGTACCAGCCCCAGCATTTT. The chain couples TRBV5-4 to TRBJ1-5, with D tentatively TRBD1 (6 bases). This CDR3 spans 14 amino acids. V lost 4 bases and J 7 bases, leaving 15 bases between the germline ends. Germline V gene sequence: CDR1 SGHNT, CDR2 YYREEE (reference sequence).

Points on this clone: Its ends do not fully match the called genes, so a read error is possible. This chain links TRBV5-1 with TRBJ2-7; D might be TRBD2 (6 bases). The CDR3 runs 14 residues. Germline V gene sequence: CDR1 SGHRS, CDR2 YFSETQ. Written as DNA, the CDR3 is TGCGCCAGCAGGAGGTGGGGGGAATCCAACGAGCAGTGCTTC. This translates into CASRRWGESNEQCF.

This sequence joins TRBV29-1 and TRBJ1-2; a possible D gene is TRBD1 (6 bases). This CDR3 has 11 residues. Trimming left V 4 bases short and J 6 bases short, with 9 bases between. Germline V gives CDR1 SQVTM, CDR2 ANQGSEA. In DNA, the CDR3 is TGCAGCGTTGGGGGGCTGGATGGCTACACCTTC. Protein product: CSVGGLDGYTF. The entire variable domain, with the rest obtained from reference TRBV29-1 and TRBJ1-2, is as follows: SAVISQKPSRDICQRGTSLTIQCQVDSQVTMMFWYRQQPGQSLTLIATANQGSEATYESGFVIDKFPISRPNLTFSTLTVSNMSPEDSSIYLCSVGGLDGYTFGSGTRLTVV.

The rearrangement uses TRBV6-4 and TRBJ2-2; 8 nucleotides match TRBD1. The CDR3 spans 14 residues. Germline-derived CDR1 and CDR2 are MRHNA and SNTAGT. Trimming at V came to 6 bases and at J to 4 bases, leaving 4 bases not matched to a gene. The CDR3 nucleotides read TGTGCCAGCAGCGCACAGGGGGGCACCGGGGAGCTGTTTTTT. Protein: CASSAQGGTGELFF.

To note about this clone: Other DNA sequences of this sample code for an identical CDR3. The J gene is TRBJ1-1, the V gene TRBV28, with a tentative D call TRBD1 (5 bases). Looked up from germline, CDR1 is MDHEN and CDR2 is SYDVKM. Trimming stripped 7 bases from V and 0 bases from J, with 30 bases between. The CDR3 has 20 amino acids. DNA of the CDR3: TGTGCCAGCACAGTTTATATCTTTGGGGGGGGACTCACTATGAACACTGAAGCTTTCTTT. Protein product: CASTVYIFGGGLTMNTEAFF.

V and J are TRBV28 and TRBJ2-7, with D perhaps TRBD2 (6 bases). Trimming cost V 3 bases and J 3 bases, with 12 bases left between them. Germline V gives CDR1 MDHEN, CDR2 SYDVKM. The CDR3 length is 14 residues. The CDR3 DNA is TGTGCCAGCAGTTTGGGAGGAGACCACTACGAGCAGTACTTC. Translation: CASSLGGDHYEQYF.

The chain recombines TRBV7-3 with TRBJ1-1; a possible D gene is TRBD1 (5 bases). Germline CDR1 is SGHTA and CDR2 is FQGTGA. V gave up 1 base and J gave up 4 bases, with 13 bases separating them. This CDR3 comprises 15 residues. The CDR3 loop is CASSLMGQGTTEAFF. The CDR3 nucleotides are TGTGCCAGCAGCTTAATGGGCCAGGGTACCACTGAAGCTTTCTTT.

The CDR3 region has the DNA TGTGCCAGCAGCCAAGTCGGGAACATTCAGTACTTC. It encodes CASSQVGNIQYF. The chain uses TRBV4-2 and TRBJ2-4; D call uncertain. This CDR3 region has 12 residues. Trimming cost V 1 base and J 7 bases, with 5 bases left between them. The germline gives CDR1 LGHNA, CDR2 YNFKEQ.

The chain joins TRBV6-5 to TRBJ1-1; no firm D call. Germline V lookup: CDR1 MNHEY, CDR2 SVGAGI. CDR3 length: 14 residues. Trimming left V 5 bases short and J 4 bases short, with 14 bases between. The CDR3 nucleotides are TGTGCCAGCAGTACGTCACCGATGCGCACTGAAGCTTTCTTT. This gives the protein CASSTSPMRTEAFF.

The chain recombines TRBV5-1 with TRBJ2-1; TRBD1 is a possible D gene (6 bases). Trimming removed 7 bases at V and 0 bases at J, with 14 bases between. The CDR3 is 15 residues long. Germline CDR1 is SGHRS and CDR2 is YFSETQ. The CDR3 DNA reads TGCGCCAGCGGCAGCGACAGGAGCTCCTACAATGAGCAGTTCTTC. Encoded protein: CASGSDRSSYNEQFF. The full variable domain, completed using reference TRBV5-1 and TRBJ2-1, is KAGVTQTPRYLIKTRGQQVTLSCSPISGHRSVSWYQQTPGQGLQFLFEYFSETQRNKGNFPGRFSGRQFSNSRSEMNVSTLELGDSALYLCASGSDRSSYNEQFFGPGTRLTVL.

This chain joins TRBV10-3 and TRBJ1-5, with D unclear. The V gene lost 8 bases and the J gene lost 2 bases, with 7 bases spanning the gap. The CDR3 is 12 amino acids. Per the germline V gene, CDR1 is ENHRY and CDR2 is SYGVKD. The CDR3 is CAIRQGNQPQHF. The CDR3 DNA sequence: TGTGCCATCCGCCAGGGCAATCAGCCCCAGCATTTT.

The chain employs TRBV6-1 and TRBJ1-3; 7 bases fit TRBD1. The CDR3 runs 16 residues. Germline assignment: CDR1 MNHNS and CDR2 SASEGT. The junction had 9 bases not matched to a gene; V was cut back by 2 bases and J by 5 bases. The CDR3 DNA is TGTGCCAGCAGTGAATTGCCACCGGGACAGCGAAACACCATATATTTT. Translation: CASSELPPGQRNTIYF.

The rearrangement joins TRBV9 to TRBJ2-1, with a possible D match to TRBD2 (6 bases). Trimming shortened V by 3 bases and J by 0 bases, and 10 bases separated the two germline ends. This CDR3 is 15 amino acids long. The germline CDR1 and CDR2 sequences are SGDLS and YYNGEE. The CDR3 protein is CASSELAVSYNEQFF. CDR3 in DNA: TGTGCCAGCAGCGAATTAGCGGTCTCCTACAATGAGCAGTTCTTC.

CDR3 sequence reads: CASSSGAGKETQYF. The CDR3 bases are TGTGCCAGCAGCTCCGGGGCGGGGAAAGAGACCCAGTACTTC. The chain links TRBV9 to TRBJ2-5, with D tentatively TRBD2 (6 bases). The length of the CDR3 is 14 residues. Germline V gene lookup returns CDR1 SGDLS and CDR2 YYNGEE. The ends were cut back, 4 bases at V and 3 bases at J, with 13 bases in the middle.

This chain uses TRBV7-2 with TRBJ1-1, with TRBD1 matching 7 bases. CDR3 length: 14 amino acids. The ends lost 4 bases at V and 0 bases at J; junction bases unmatched: 2. Germline lookup yields CDR1 SGHTA and CDR2 FQGNSA. The CDR3 DNA reads as TGTGCCAGCAGCTCGGGACAGCTGAACACTGAAGCTTTCTTT. This encodes CASSSGQLNTEAFF.

The gene calls are TRBV12-2 and TRBJ2-2; no DNA check was done on the table's D call, TRBD2. TRBV12-2 is a pseudogene segment. The CDR3 has 14 residues. This CDR3 reads CASRFCLNTGELFF. Written as DNA, the CDR3 is TGTGCAAGTCGCTTCTGTCTGAACACCGGGGAGCTGTTTTTT.

The genes are TRBV7-6 and TRBJ1-4; tentative D call: TRBD1 (5 bases). The CDR3 runs to 13 residues. With 5 bases removed from V and 9 bases from J, the gap between germline ends came to 13 bases. Germline V gene sequence: CDR1 SGHVS, CDR2 FNYEAQ. The DNA for the CDR3 is TGTGCCAGCAGCGCGGGGGACCGGAAAAAACTGTTTTTT. Its translation: CASSAGDRKKLFF.

The chain recombines TRBV7-3 with TRBJ2-5; TRBD1 is a possible D gene (6 bases). The CDR3 covers 13 residues. Trimming took 8 bases from V and 5 from J, leaving 15 bases between them. In germline, CDR1 is SGHTA, CDR2 FQGTGA. CDR3 in amino acids: CASQRGGGETQYF. The CDR3 DNA is TGTGCCAGCCAAAGAGGGGGTGGGGAGACCCAGTACTTC.

J is TRBJ2-4 and V is TRBV4-2; 9 bases fit TRBD1. The CDR3 sequence is 15 residues long. With V trimmed by 3 bases and J by 9 bases, 9 bases remained unmatched. The germline V gene has CDR1 LGHNA and CDR2 YNFKEQ. The chain's CDR3 is CASSQGDREVGIQYF. For the CDR3, the DNA is TGTGCCAGCAGCCAGGGGGACAGGGAGGTAGGCATTCAGTACTTC.

The chain is built from TRBV6-5 and TRBJ2-7; no clear D gene. The CDR3 is 12 amino acids. Germline loops: CDR1 MNHEY, CDR2 SVGAGI. Trimming removed 4 bases from V and 3 bases from J, with 7 bases in between. The CDR3 loop is CASSSGFYEQYF. For the CDR3, the DNA is TGTGCCAGCAGTTCCGGGTTCTACGAGCAGTACTTC.

V is TRBV11-3 and J is TRBJ2-2; 8 bases fit TRBD2. The CDR3 has 14 amino acids. With 1 base clipped from V and 5 bases from J, the junction kept 0 bases outside the gene matches. From germline, CDR1 is SGHNT and CDR2 YENEEA. In DNA form, the CDR3 reads TGTGCCAGCAGCTTAGTAGCGGGGACCGGGGAGCTGTTTTTT. Its translation is CASSLVAGTGELFF.

The chain couples TRBV15 to TRBJ1-1; D is perhaps TRBD1 (6 bases). Germline-derived CDR1 and CDR2 are LNHNV and YYDKDF (reference sequence). V lost 8 bases to trimming and J lost 1 base, with 17 bases between them. The CDR3 loop spans 15 amino acids. CDR3 coding DNA: TGTGCCACCCGCTCATTCAGGGGCAAGAACACTGAAGCTTTCTTT. Its translation is CATRSFRGKNTEAFF.

The chain couples TRBV7-2 to TRBJ2-7; 11 bases map to TRBD2. V was pared by 5 bases and J by 7 bases, with 7 bases of the junction left unmatched. This CDR3 spans 14 amino acids. In germline, CDR1 is SGHTA, CDR2 FQGNSA. The CDR3 region has the DNA TGTGCCAGCAGCCGACTAGCGGGGACTCAGGAGCAGTACTTC. Translation gives CASSRLAGTQEQYF.